This is a list of T cell receptor beta chains from one sample in a study of shared clonotypes between healthy human individuals. TCRdb's table, derived via immunoSEQ multiplex PCR, lists solely in-frame clones and lacks some. The table records some 2,400,000 clones, roughly 95% of them present only once. The sample comprised naive CD4+ T cells sorted from blood. The source of these receptors is a man aged 18 to 30 in good health. Each CDR3 is given with its conserved first and last residue. D genes are given only for firm matches. Clone size, where shown, is once, few, many, or a class for clones that have expanded.

clone_size d_call j_call v_call cdr3_nt cdr3_aa
- - TRBJ1-2 TRBV2 TGTGCCAGCAGTGAAGTGGCAGGGTATGGCTACACCTTC CASSEVAGYGYTF
- TRBD2 TRBJ2-7 TRBV5-6 TGTGCCAGCAGCTTGTTTAGCGGGGTCGAGCAGTACTTC CASSLFSGVEQYF
- - TRBJ1-5 TRBV30 TGTGCCTGGAGTGTAAGTGGTAGCAATCAGCCCCAGCATTTT CAWSVSGSNQPQHF
- - TRBJ2-3 TRBV10-1 TGCGCCAGCAGTGAAGACTCCACAGATACGCAGTATTTT CASSEDSTDTQYF
- - TRBJ2-4 TRBV18 TGTGCCAGCTCACCACTTCCAGGGTTGGAAAACATTCAGTACTTC CASSPLPGLENIQYF
once - TRBJ1-2 TRBV6-1 TGTGCCACCAACGCGGGGATCGACTATGGCTACACCTTC CATNAGIDYGYTF
- - TRBJ1-1 TRBV2 TGTGCCAGCAGGTGGACGACGAACACTGAAGCTTTCTTT CASRWTTNTEAFF
- - TRBJ2-3 TRBV7-9 TGTGCCAGCAGCTTAGGAATTGGACAGCTGAGCACAGATACGCAGTATTTT CASSLGIGQLSTDTQYF
- - TRBJ1-1 TRBV27 TGTGCCAGCAGTTCTCGTCCGACTCTCGCCGGCACTGAAGCTTTCTTT CASSSRPTLAGTEAFF
- TRBD1 TRBJ2-7 TRBV2 TGTGCCAGCAGGATGGACAGGGAAGTGGGAGAGCAGTACTTC CASRMDREVGEQYF
- - TRBJ1-5 TRBV6-6 TGTGCCAGCAACTCAAGGAGCCTTAGCAATCAGCCCCAGCATTTT CASNSRSLSNQPQHF
- - TRBJ2-7 TRBV10-1 TGCGCCAGACATTACAGGGTCCCCTACGAGCAGTACTTC CARHYRVPYEQYF
- - TRBJ1-1 TRBV11-2 TGTGCCAGCAGCTTAGAAGGGTCGGTCACTGAAGCTTTCTTT CASSLEGSVTEAFF
- - TRBJ1-2 TRBV18 TGTGCCAGCTCACCACCTGTCAGCTTCGGCTATGGCTACACCTTC CASSPPVSFGYGYTF
- TRBD2 TRBJ2-3 TRBV5-4 TGTGCCAGCAGCCTGGGACTAGCGGGAGTGCAAGATACGCAGTATTTT CASSLGLAGVQDTQYF
- - TRBJ1-5 TRBV18 TGTGCCAGCTCACCATCGGCAGGGATACGTAGCAATCAGCCCCAGCATTTT CASSPSAGIRSNQPQHF
- - TRBJ2-2 TRBV11-3 TGTGCCAGCAGCCCTCCGGGGAGCACCGGGGAGCTGTTTTTT CASSPPGSTGELFF
- TRBD1 TRBJ1-1 TRBV10-3 TGTGCCATGACGGACAGGAGGAACACTGAAGCTTTCTTT CAMTDRRNTEAFF
- TRBD2 TRBJ2-2 TRBV5-1 TGCGCCAGCAGCTTGGGGTCTAGCGGAAAAGCGAACACCGGGGAGCTGTTTTTT CASSLGSSGKANTGELFF
- TRBD2 TRBJ2-5 TRBV5-4 TGTGCCAGCAGCGCCGGACTAGCGGGGGGGTCGGAGACCCAGTACTTC CASSAGLAGGSETQYF
once TRBD2 TRBJ2-1 TRBV6-1 TGTGCCAGCAGTGGGACTAGCGGGGAGTACAATGAGCAGTTCTTC CASSGTSGEYNEQFF
- - TRBJ2-3 TRBV18 TGTGCCAGCTCAGCAGGAGTCTCTAGCACAGATACGCAGTATTTT CASSAGVSSTDTQYF